The rows below give T cell receptor beta chains drawn from one sample of a study of chemoradiotherapy in HPV16-positive cancers. The table came from immunoSEQ multiplex PCR; TCRdb's copy has only in-frame clones and leaves some out. The sample carries 5,400 or so clones, around nine tenths recorded once. The sequencing here drew on blood, taken from a patient who underwent chemoradiotherapy. Source of these receptors: a human donor with HPV-associated anogenital cancer. Each CDR3 is given with its conserved first and last residue. Each record gives: V gene, clone size, D gene, J gene, CDR3 protein, CDR3 DNA. The D gene is left open where the match is weak. Size tells how often a clone was seen (once, few, many) or the class of an expanded clone, and some rows leave it out.

V: TRBV9
size: once
D: TRBD1
J: TRBJ2-3
CDR3: CASTQTGGVGAAQYF
DNA: TGTGCCAGCACTCAGACAGGGGGCGTAGGGGCTGCGCAGTATTTT

V: TRBV7-3
size: .
D: .
J: TRBJ2-3
CDR3: CASSPSSRGTDTQYF
DNA: TGTGCCAGCAGCCCATCTAGCAGGGGCACAGATACGCAGTATTTT

V: TRBV6-1
size: .
D: .
J: TRBJ2-7
CDR3: CASSEAAGPYEQYF
DNA: TGTGCCAGCAGTGAAGCAGCGGGCCCCTACGAGCAGTACTTC

V: TRBV27
size: .
D: TRBD2
J: TRBJ2-1
CDR3: CASSLRLAGGSSSYNEQFF
DNA: TGTGCCAGCAGTCTACGACTAGCGGGGGGGTCTAGCTCCTACAATGAGCAGTTCTTC

V: TRBV27
size: .
D: .
J: TRBJ1-2
CDR3: CASSLSPILYGYTF
DNA: TGTGCCAGCAGTTTAAGCCCGATCCTATATGGCTACACCTTC

V: TRBV21-1
size: .
D: .
J: TRBJ1-5
CDR3: CASSKALVEGDQPQHF
DNA: TGTGCCAGCAGCAAAGCGCTTGTGGAGGGGGATCAGCCCCAGCATTTT

V: TRBV19
size: .
D: .
J: TRBJ1-3
CDR3: CASSIGTATGNTIYF
DNA: TGTGCCAGTAGTATAGGAACAGCGACTGGAAACACCATATATTTT

V: TRBV6-5
size: .
D: .
J: TRBJ2-7
CDR3: CASSTPAIPEQYF
DNA: TGTGCCAGCAGTACCCCAGCTATACCCGAGCAGTACTTC

V: TRBV19
size: once
D: TRBD2
J: TRBJ2-1
CDR3: CASRGEGRDEQFF
DNA: TGTGCCAGTAGGGGAGAGGGGAGGGATGAGCAGTTCTTC

V: TRBV7-9
size: .
D: .
J: TRBJ2-5
CDR3: CASSDAPFQETQYF
DNA: TGTGCCAGCAGCGACGCGCCTTTTCAAGAGACCCAGTACTTC

V: TRBV7-2
size: .
D: .
J: TRBJ1-2
CDR3: CASSPIPLYGYTF
DNA: TGTGCCAGCAGCCCCATTCCACTTTATGGCTACACCTTC

V: TRBV5-3
size: large
D: .
J: TRBJ2-7
CDR3: CARSLDPWDGHYEQYF
DNA: TGTGCCAGAAGCTTGGATCCATGGGACGGCCACTACGAGCAGTACTTC

V: TRBV23-1
size: .
D: .
J: TRBJ2-1
CDR3: CASSQHPYADEQFF
DNA: TGCGCCAGCAGTCAGCACCCCTACGCTGATGAGCAGTTCTTC

V: TRBV5-4
size: .
D: TRBD1
J: TRBJ2-3
CDR3: CASGPYLDREDTQYF
DNA: TGTGCCAGCGGCCCCTATTTGGACAGGGAAGATACGCAGTATTTT

V: TRBV19
size: .
D: .
J: TRBJ2-2
CDR3: CASSPAGVGGELFF
DNA: TGTGCCAGTAGTCCTGCAGGCGTAGGGGGGGAGCTGTTTTTT

V: TRBV7-2
size: .
D: .
J: TRBJ2-5
CDR3: CASSLGASELGETQYF
DNA: TGTGCCAGCAGCTTAGGCGCTAGCGAGTTGGGGGAGACCCAGTACTTC

V: TRBV18
size: .
D: .
J: TRBJ1-1
CDR3: CASSPHEDTEAFF
DNA: TGTGCCAGCTCACCCCACGAAGACACTGAAGCTTTCTTT

V: TRBV6-5
size: once
D: .
J: TRBJ1-1
CDR3: CASSLTVNTEAFF
DNA: TGTGCCAGCAGTCTAACAGTGAACACTGAAGCTTTCTTT

V: TRBV7-9
size: .
D: .
J: TRBJ2-3
CDR3: CASSLYAGSSTDTQYF
DNA: TGTGCCAGCAGCTTATATGCCGGATCTAGCACAGATACGCAGTATTTT

V: TRBV7-6
size: .
D: TRBD1
J: TRBJ2-3
CDR3: CASSPGDRGSDTQYF
DNA: TGTGCCAGCAGCCCGGGGGACAGGGGCTCGGATACGCAGTATTTT

V: TRBV18
size: .
D: .
J: TRBJ2-5
CDR3: CASSPLTAQETQYF
DNA: TGTGCCAGCTCACCGTTGACAGCGCAAGAGACCCAGTACTTC

V: TRBV7-2
size: .
D: TRBD2
J: TRBJ2-3
CDR3: CASSSWTSGTDTQYF
DNA: TGTGCCAGCAGCTCATGGACTAGCGGCACAGATACGCAGTATTTT

V: TRBV4-1
size: .
D: TRBD2
J: TRBJ2-7
CDR3: CASSQGGLVGEQYF
DNA: TGCGCCAGCAGCCAAGGAGGACTAGTTGGCGAGCAGTACTTC

V: TRBV5-4
size: .
D: TRBD1
J: TRBJ2-5
CDR3: CASSLAFLGQPVGTQYF
DNA: TGTGCCAGCAGCTTGGCCTTTCTGGGACAGCCCGTCGGGACCCAGTACTTC

V: TRBV6-5
size: .
D: TRBD1
J: TRBJ1-4
CDR3: CASSNSGTGLEKLFF
DNA: TGTGCCAGCAGTAACTCCGGGACAGGGCTAGAAAAACTGTTTTTT

V: TRBV27
size: .
D: TRBD2
J: TRBJ2-5
CDR3: CASSPFLGYRGGLQETQYF
DNA: TGTGCCAGCAGTCCGTTTCTGGGTTACCGGGGGGGCCTACAAGAGACCCAGTACTTC

V: TRBV29-1
size: .
D: .
J: TRBJ1-6
CDR3: CSVREGQYNSPLHF
DNA: TGCAGCGTCAGGGAGGGGCAGTATAATTCACCCCTCCACTTT